The sequence of this TCR beta chain was determined in a study of T cell responses to AZD1222 COVID-19 vaccine (dated by TCRdb to about 2021). Background for the entire study: A total of approximately 240 trial participants underwent TCR sequencing, of whom around 210 had received two doses of AZD1222 and around 25 had received two doses of the MenACWY control vaccine. Enrollment into the trials was organized by age into subgroups of 18-55, 56-69 and 70-plus years, and those subgroups contained roughly 160, 29 and 62 TCR-sequenced participants, respectively.

In the case of this clone: Its specific antigen is unknown. It has no much larger one-base neighbor in the sample; base qualities were not kept.

The CDR3 regions of human TCRbeta chains were analyzed by immunosequencing. Processing in the source paper ran as follows. TCRs in the repertoires were compared against a reference library of SARS-CoV-2-specific TCRs that had been generated with the MIRA antigen-specificity platform. Breadth meant the fraction of unique TCRs that were SARS-CoV-2-associated, whereas depth meant the fraction of total T cells that were SARS-CoV-2-associated. Using the MIRA data, each spike-specific TCR was assigned both to the spike region to which the TCR was reactive and to a CD4 or CD8 class. Log10-transformed breadth and depth values were compared by one-way ANOVA with Sidak's multiple comparisons tests. As stored in TCRdb, this immuneACCESS dataset retains in-frame rearrangements with V and J assigned. A fraction of the clones does not appear; measured against another copy, unresolved V genes explain less than half of the discrepancy, and the remainder lacks a known reason. D and trimming were read from the DNA, whereas the V and J calls and clone size are those reported in that table. This sample is represented by roughly 150,000 clones; more than 75% of them were singletons. The ten biggest clones cover about 9% of the sample.

What the authors observed across the whole study: After two AZD1222 doses, spike-specific TCR breadth and depth were significantly higher than at day 0 and than in MenACWY recipients. Nearly half of unique spike-specific TCRs reportedly recognized epitopes outside regions mutated in the B.1.351 and B.1.1.7 variants. The 56-69-year group was small, and its depth increase did not reach significance, likely because of low power. Participants were mostly white British and included more females than males, and it was suggested by the authors that clonal diversity may have been underestimated. Conclusions about previously exposed vaccinees are limited, since just five or six AZD1222 recipients were seropositive for SARS-CoV-2 at baseline. CD4 TCRs associated with the vaccine covered the entire spike protein, and the dominant responses were in regions 160-218 and 743-854. Because no day 14 peak-response samples were available, repertoires were characterized only after the peak T cell response.

CDR1 and CDR2 are read off the germline V gene as SGHTA and FQGNSA. Its CDR3 holds 13 amino acids, cysteine through phenylalanine. The only DNA kept is the CDR3, 39 bases in frame from the first base. The V end loses 5 bases and the J end loses 7 bases, and a stretch of 12 bases separates them. The time point label corresponds to: about 28 days (+/-7) after the second vaccine dose. AZD1222 recipients with second doses at about 4 weeks or about 12 weeks were pooled, because spike-specific TCR depth and breadth did not differ between schedules. Vaccinee samples were obtained from the UK trials COV001 and COV002, which included a single-blind randomized controlled phase 2/3 trial of AZD1222 (ChAdOx1 nCoV-19) in healthy adults. For TCRbeta chain sequencing, PBMC samples were collected from trial participants at day 0 and at day 28 after the second dose.

The sample in question was peripheral blood, obtained 28 days after the second AZD1222 dose. This TCR was sampled from an adult who received the AZD1222 COVID-19 vaccine. The V gene is TRBV7-2 and the J gene is TRBJ1-5; a weak D assignment points to TRBD1 (6 bases agree). The bases read TGTGCCAGCAGCACCGACAGGATGCAGCCCCAGCATTTT. This yields the protein CASSTDRMQPQHF.